These 7 T cell receptor beta chains originate from one sample sequenced in a study of blood T cells in healthy people across ages. A second PCR, run for about 7 to 11 cycles, used a sample-barcoded 5' primer plus a J-beta primer mix. A single record per CDR3 protein comes from TCRdb applying MiXCR to the 5' RACE reads. Of 1.5 million to 2 million distinct CDR3 sequences in the sample, roughly two fifths were seen once. Material: blood. The receptors were gathered from a human donor in good health.

The V and J genes are TRBV29-1 and TRBJ2-3, with TRBD1 as a possible D gene (5 bases). The germline V and J ends were trimmed by 7 bases and 0 bases, with 11 bases remaining between them. The CDR3 covers 13 residues. Germline V gene data show CDR1 as SQVTM and CDR2 as ANQGSEA. This chain's CDR3 is CSAATDSTDTQYF. The CDR3 DNA follows: TGCAGCGCTGCGACAGATAGCACAGATACGCAGTATTTT.

The chain combines TRBV4-3 with TRBJ1-1; 7 nucleotides align to TRBD1. Germline trimming cut 0 bases from V and 11 bases from J; bases unmatched to any gene: 12. The CDR3 spans 15 residues. Germline lookup yields CDR1 LGHNA and CDR2 YSLEER. Here the CDR3 reads CASSQDPWQGEDAFF. As DNA, the CDR3 is TGCGCCAGCAGCCAAGATCCCTGGCAGGGGGAGGATGCTTTCTTT.

V is TRBV12-3 or TRBV12-4 and J is TRBJ2-3; 10 positions match TRBD1. After removal of 9 bases from V and 5 bases from J, the junction contained 8 bases not matched to a gene. CDR3 length: 14 residues. The CDR3 DNA follows: TGTGCCAGTACCCTGACAGGGGGCAAAGATACGCAGTATTTT. It is translated as CASTLTGGKDTQYF.

The count of this clonotype is one. The rearrangement joins TRBV20-1 to TRBJ1-5; D is uncertain. Germline CDR1 reads DFQATT; CDR2 reads SNEGSKA (reference sequence). V was pared by 3 bases and J by 3 bases, with 9 bases between. The CDR3 spans 13 residues. The CDR3: CSASSGVNQPQHF. In DNA, the CDR3 is TGCAGTGCTAGCTCTGGGGTCAATCAGCCCCAGCATTTT.

The chain combines TRBV7-8 with TRBJ2-5; 11 bases line up with TRBD2. The DNA end is a closer match to TRBJ2-7, so the J assignment may be wrong. Germline-derived CDR1 and CDR2 are SGHVS and FQNEAQ. The CDR3 has 13 amino acids. The CDR3 loop reads CATGTSGHHEQYF. CDR3 DNA: TGTGCCACCGGGACTAGCGGACACCACGAGCAGTACTTC.

Only one count was recorded for this clonotype. Here the CDR3 DNA reads TGCAGTGCTAGAGAGAACAGGGGGAACACTGAAGCTTTCTTT. This translates into CSARENRGNTEAFF. The chain recombines TRBV20-1 with TRBJ1-1, with TRBD1 matching 7 bases. CDR1 is DFQATT and CDR2 is SNEGSKA in the germline V gene (reference sequence). With V trimmed by 0 bases and J by 1 base, 2 bases remained unmatched. This CDR3 region has 14 residues.

The genes are TRBV29-1 and TRBJ1-1; 9 bases fit TRBD1. The CDR3 has 15 residues. Trimming removed 0 bases from V and 6 bases from J; junction bases left unmatched: 8. Germline V gene data show CDR1 as SQVTM and CDR2 as ANQGSEA. CDR3 bases: TGCAGCGTTGAAGATCGAGGGGGACAGGGCCCTGAAGCTTTCTTT. This encodes CSVEDRGGQGPEAFF. Full variable domain (remainder filled in from reference TRBV29-1 and TRBJ1-1): SAVISQKPSRDICQRGTSLTIQCQVDSQVTMMFWYRQQPGQSLTLIATANQGSEATYESGFVIDKFPISRPNLTFSTLTVSNMSPEDSSIYLCSVEDRGGQGPEAFFGQGTRLTVV.